This T cell receptor (beta chain) was captured by sequencing in a study of OX40 agonist ivuxolimab in advanced cancers. The germline V gene has CDR1 SGDLS and CDR2 YYNGEE. V was clipped by 0 bases and J by 5 bases, with 18 bases between them. This CDR3 is 17 amino acids long. Measured with immunoSEQ multiplex PCR; TCRdb has only the in-frame clones, and not every one. In the table there are over 70,000 clones, 70% to 90% of which are singletons. This material consisted of CD4+ or CD8+ T cells sorted from blood, taken in a trial of the OX40 agonist ivuxolimab. This receptor was obtained from an adult with an advanced solid tumor such as melanoma, head and neck, liver or kidney cancer. V usage is TRBV9 and J usage is TRBJ2-1, with D maybe TRBD2 (6 bases). The CDR3 sequence: CASSVETGRSYNNEQFF. DNA for the CDR3: TGTGCCAGCAGCGTAGAAACGGGGAGGTCTTACAACAATGAGCAGTTCTTC.